This T cell receptor beta chain emerged from a study of shared clonotypes between healthy human individuals. Study-wide findings and caveats: Naive subsets tended to show greater estimated richness than memory subsets.

This CDR3 region has 10 residues. The germline V gene has CDR1 SNHLY and CDR2 FYNNEI. Each replicate PCR on the sorted subsets used 200 to 250 ng DNA (around 31,000 T cell genomes). Produced via immunoSEQ multiplex PCR; TCRdb's table is partial and in-frame only. The profile shows over a million clones, roughly 97% of them singletons. For this clone: Its antigen is undetermined.

Sequencing was performed on naive CD4+ T cells sorted from blood. As for subset: CD45RA+ positively selected. The rearrangement uses TRBV2 and TRBJ2-6; D remains unclear. The clonotype originates from a man aged 25-45 years in good health. The CDR3 coding sequence is TGTTGCTCTGGGGCCAACGTCCTGACTTTC. It yields the protein CCSGANVLTF.